This T cell receptor (beta chain) was recorded in a study of cytomegalovirus exposure and HLA in healthy donors. The primer mix had 60 Vbeta and 13 Jbeta primers. Clones were read by immunoSEQ multiplex PCR, and TCRdb kept only the in-frame ones, dropping some. The sample records approximately 72,000 clones, 60% to 85% being singletons. This clonotype originated in a male donor in good health and CMV-seropositive. The specimen was PBMCs.

CDR3 nucleotide sequence: TGTGCCAGCAGTCTAGACTACGAGCAGTACTTC. Translation gives CASSLDYEQYF. The V gene is TRBV28, the J gene TRBJ2-7; D call uncertain. The length of the CDR3 is 11 residues. V lost 5 bases and J lost 3, with 5 bases in between. CDR1 is MDHEN, CDR2 SYDVKM, per germline.